This TCR beta chain comes out of a study of shared clonotypes between healthy human individuals. Germline V gene sequence: CDR1 SEHNR, CDR2 FQNEAQ (reference sequence). This CDR3 region has 15 residues. The V end lost 0 bases, the J end lost 0 bases, and 6 bases lay between the germline ends. With regard to this clone: Additional DNA sequences in this sample encode the identical CDR3.

Naive CD8 cells lacked CD45RO and underwent positive selection for CCR7, leaving out terminally differentiated effector memory CD45RA+ cells. Original handling: Junction-only sequences produced by ImmunoSEQ had no quality scores, so filtering differed. Only in-frame clones appear in the TCRdb table, and some are missing; sequencing was by immunoSEQ multiplex PCR. Clone size and the V and J calls come from that table; the DNA yielded D and trimming. The table includes approximately 840,000 clones, 90% to 98% detected once. The V and J genes are TRBV7-9 and TRBJ2-1, with D hard to call. This TCR was sampled from a young man in good health. What was sequenced was naive CD8+ T cells sorted from blood. As DNA, the CDR3 is TGTGCCAGCAGCTTAGCGGGTAGCTCCTACAATGAGCAGTTCTTC. Its translation: CASSLAGSSYNEQFF.